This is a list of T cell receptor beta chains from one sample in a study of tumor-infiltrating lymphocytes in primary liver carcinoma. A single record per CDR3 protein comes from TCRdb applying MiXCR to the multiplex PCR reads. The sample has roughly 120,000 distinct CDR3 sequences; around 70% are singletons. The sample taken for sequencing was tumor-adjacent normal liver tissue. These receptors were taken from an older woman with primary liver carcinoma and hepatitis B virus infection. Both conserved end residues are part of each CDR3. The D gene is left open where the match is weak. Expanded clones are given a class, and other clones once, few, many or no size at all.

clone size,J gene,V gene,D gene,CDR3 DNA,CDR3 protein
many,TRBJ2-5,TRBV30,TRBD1,TGTGCCTGGAGTTACGCGGGACAGGGAGGGGAGACCCAGTACTTC,CAWSYAGQGGETQYF
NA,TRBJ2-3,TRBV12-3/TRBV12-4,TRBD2,TGTTCCAGCAGTAATCAGCGGGAGGGAGATACGCATTATTTT,CSSSNQREGDTHYF
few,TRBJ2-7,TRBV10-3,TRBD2,TGTGCCATCCAGCGGGAGGGCTCCTACGAGCAGTACTTC,CAIQREGSYEQYF
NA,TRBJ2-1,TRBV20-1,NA,TGCAGTGCTAGTACGGCAGGGCTCTACAATGAGCAGTTCTTC,CSASTAGLYNEQFF
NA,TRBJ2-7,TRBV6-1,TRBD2,TGTGCCGGCAGTGGGGCTAGCGGGATACCCCTCTTC,CAGSGASGIPLF
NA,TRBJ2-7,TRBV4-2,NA,TGTGCCAGCAGTTTAGACCGAGAAATGCATTACGAGCAGTACTTC,CASSLDREMHYEQYF
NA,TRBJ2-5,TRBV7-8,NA,TGTGTCAGCAGCTTAGTCCACCATCGGATGGGGGAAGAGACCCAGTACTTC,CVSSLVHHRMGEETQYF
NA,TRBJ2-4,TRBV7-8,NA,TGTGCCAGCAGCTTAGAGAGGACCAAAAACATTCGGTACTTC,CASSLERTKNIRYF
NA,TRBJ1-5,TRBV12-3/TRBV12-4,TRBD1,TGTGCCAGCGGTCCCGGGACAGCATATGGTGGCAATCATCCCCAGCATTTT,CASGPGTAYGGNHPQHF
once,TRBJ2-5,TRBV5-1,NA,TGCGCCAGCAGCATTGTCGGGGGGCGTGAGACCCAGTACTTC,CASSIVGGRETQYF
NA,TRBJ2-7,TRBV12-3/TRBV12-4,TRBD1,TGTACCAGCAGTTTGATACAGGGGGTGCCCGAGCAGTACTTC,CTSSLIQGVPEQYF
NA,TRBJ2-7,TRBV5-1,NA,TGCGCCAGCAGCTTGTTATCACAAGCCTACAGGCAGTACTTC,CASSLLSQAYRQYF
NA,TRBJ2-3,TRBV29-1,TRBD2,TGCAGCGTCAGACTAGCGATAGCCGATACGCAGTATTTT,CSVRLAIADTQYF
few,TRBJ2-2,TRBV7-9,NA,TGTGCCAGCAGCACAGACACCGGGGAGCTGTTTTTT,CASSTDTGELFF
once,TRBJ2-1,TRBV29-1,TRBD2,TGTAGCGCCCTAAGGGACTACAATGAACGGTTCTTC,CSALRDYNERFF
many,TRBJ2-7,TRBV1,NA,TGCACCAGCAGCCATGACGGGCGTTCCTACGAGCAGTACTTC,CTSSHDGRSYEQYF
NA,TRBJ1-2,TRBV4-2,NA,TGTGCCAGCAGGCAAGTAGCAAGGGGGGATAACTATGGCTACACCTTC,CASRQVARGDNYGYTF
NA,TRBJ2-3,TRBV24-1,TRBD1,TGTGCCTCCAGTGACCCAACGATGGGACAGCTCACAGATACGCAGTATTTT,CASSDPTMGQLTDTQYF
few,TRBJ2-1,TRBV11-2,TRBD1,TGTGCCAGCAGCTTAGGTCGACAGGGTATCTCCTACGATGAGCAGCTCTTC,CASSLGRQGISYDEQLF
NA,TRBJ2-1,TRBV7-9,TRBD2,TGTGCCAGCAGCGATATCAGGGGCACTAGCGGGATTTTCGATGAGCAGTTCTTC,CASSDIRGTSGIFDEQFF
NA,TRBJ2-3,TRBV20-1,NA,TGCAGTGCTAGACTTTCCGATACGCAGTATTTT,CSARLSDTQYF
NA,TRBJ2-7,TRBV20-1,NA,TGCAGTGTTTGGGCCTCCTACGAGCAGTACTTC,CSVWASYEQYF
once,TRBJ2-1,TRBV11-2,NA,TGTGCCATCAGCTTAGATCAACAGGGTACTGTCTACAATGAGCAGTTCTTC,CAISLDQQGTVYNEQFF
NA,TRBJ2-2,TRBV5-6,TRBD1,TGTGCCAGCAGCCCCGGACAGGGAGAGACCGGGAAGCTGTTTTTT,CASSPGQGETGKLFF
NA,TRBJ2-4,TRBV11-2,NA,TGTGCCAGCAGCCCATGCAGGCTACTAAGCGAGAGGGAGATTCAGTACTTC,CASSPCRLLSEREIQYF
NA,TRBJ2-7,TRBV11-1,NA,TGTGACAGCAGCCCTCGGATAGCAGGACTATGCGAACAGTACTTC,CDSSPRIAGLCEQYF
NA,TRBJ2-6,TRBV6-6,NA,TGTGCCAGCAATAAATGGGGCAGCACCAACGTCCTGTCTTTC,CASNKWGSTNVLSF
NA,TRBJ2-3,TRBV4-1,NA,TGCGCCAGCAGCCACGATCGGGGTGCAGATACGCAGTATTTT,CASSHDRGADTQYF
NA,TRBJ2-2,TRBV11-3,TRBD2,TGTGCGAGCAGCCTAGGCAGGCTAGCGGGAAACATCGGGGAGCTGCTTTTT,CASSLGRLAGNIGELLF
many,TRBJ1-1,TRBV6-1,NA,TGTGCCAGCAGTGAAGCTCGGCGCACTGAAGCTTTCTTT,CASSEARRTEAFF
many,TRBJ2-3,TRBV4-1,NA,TGCGCCAGCAGCCAAGATGACAGAAACACAGATACGCAGTATTTT,CASSQDDRNTDTQYF
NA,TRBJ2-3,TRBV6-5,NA,TGTGCCAGCAGTCCAGGGTTCCCCAGCACAGATACACTGTATTTT,CASSPGFPSTDTLYF
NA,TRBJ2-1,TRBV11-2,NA,TGTGCCAGCAACTTGTTACAGGGCTTCCGTAGCGGCTCCCACAATGAGCAGTTCTTC,CASNLLQGFRSGSHNEQFF
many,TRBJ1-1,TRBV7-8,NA,TGTGCCAGCAGCATCATCTTGGGGGCTGAAGCTTTCTTT,CASSIILGAEAFF
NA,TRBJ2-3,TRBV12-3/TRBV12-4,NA,TGTGCCAGCAGTTCGCGGGCTAGTCGTGGTACGCAGTATTTT,CASSSRASRGTQYF
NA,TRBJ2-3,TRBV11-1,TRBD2,TGTGCCAGCAACTTAAGGCAACGTGCGGGAGAGTCCTACTTT,CASNLRQRAGESYF
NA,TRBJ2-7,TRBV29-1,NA,TGCGGCGTTGAAGGCTCGGCAACCATCGAGCAGTACTTC,CGVEGSATIEQYF
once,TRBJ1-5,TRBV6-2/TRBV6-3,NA,TGTGCCAGCAGTTACGGGCTAGCAGGAGTGGATACGCAGCATTTT,CASSYGLAGVDTQHF
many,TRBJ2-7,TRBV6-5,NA,TGTGCCAGCAGTTACTCAGTCCACTCCTACGAGCAGTACTTC,CASSYSVHSYEQYF
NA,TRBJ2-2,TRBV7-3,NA,TGTGCCAGCAGCTTAACGCATAACACCGGGGAGCTGTTTTTT,CASSLTHNTGELFF
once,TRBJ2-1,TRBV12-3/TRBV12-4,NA,TGTGCCAGCATTTCGGTATACAATGAGCAGTTCTTC,CASISVYNEQFF
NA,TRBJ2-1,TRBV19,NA,TGTGCCAGTAACCCCTGGGGAGGCAATGAGCAGTTCTTC,CASNPWGGNEQFF
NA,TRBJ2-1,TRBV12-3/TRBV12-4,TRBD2,TGTGTCAGCAGTTTAGTGGCAGGGCGGGGACTAGCGTACAATGAGCAGTTCTTC,CVSSLVAGRGLAYNEQFF
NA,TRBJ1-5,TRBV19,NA,TGTGCCAGTACCTCTCGCTCCGCCGGTAGTCAGCCCCAGCATTTT,CASTSRSAGSQPQHF
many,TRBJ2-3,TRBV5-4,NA,TGTGCCAGCAGCCCGGGCGCTAGGGGCCATTTCACAGATACGCAGTATTTT,CASSPGARGHFTDTQYF
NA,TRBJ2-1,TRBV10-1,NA,TGCGCCAGCAGTGAGGTTCGGGCAGGCGAGCAGTTCTTC,CASSEVRAGEQFF
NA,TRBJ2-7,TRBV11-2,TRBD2,TGTGCCGACAGCTTGACTTGCGGGAGTTACGAGCAGTACTTC,CADSLTCGSYEQYF
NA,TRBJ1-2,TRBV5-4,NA,TGTGCCAGCAACTTGGGCAGGAGGGGATATGGCTACACCTTC,CASNLGRRGYGYTF